This TCR beta chain appears in the sequencing data of a study of blood T cell repertoires in COVID-19. Per the authors' pipeline: Reference gene primer amplification gave estimated nucleated cell counts. The repertoire was sequenced with immunoSEQ multiplex PCR; TCRdb's copy has only in-frame clones and lacks some. V, J and clone size were drawn from that table, and D and trimming were deduced from the DNA. The sample records almost 200,000 clones, 80% to 90% being singletons. The CDR3 covers 18 residues. The germline V gene encodes CDR1 LGHNA and CDR2 YSLEER. V dropped 0 bases and J dropped 3; count of bases not matched to a gene: 10.

The origin of this receptor is a woman aged 70-85 years with acute or convalescent COVID-19. The genes are TRBV4-3 and TRBJ2-1, with 8 bases lining up with TRBD2. The sample comprised peripheral blood. The CDR3 coding sequence is TGCGCCAGCAGCCAAGAAGGTCAAGCGGGAGAGGTCTACAATGAGCAGTTCTTC. It yields the protein CASSQEGQAGEVYNEQFF.